This TCR beta chain comes out of a study of T cells in Graves' hyperthyroidism and ophthalmopathy. Diagnoses were made from clinical symptoms, serum measures (thyroxine and TRAb), thyroid ultrasound and orbital computed tomography. Amplified TCR beta CDR3 regions derived from RNA transcripts. The HTBI set primed first-round TCR CDR3 RT-PCR. Each CDR3 protein is one row after TCRdb ran MiXCR on the multiplex PCR reads. The sample consists of 400,000 to 600,000 distinct CDR3 sequences, around 20% of them appearing once. In its sample, this clonotype was seen many times. Antigen: not known. Trimming pared 1 base from V and 8 bases from J, leaving 14 bases between. The germline gives CDR1 SGHTA, CDR2 FQGNSA. CDR3 length equals 14 residues. The study, taken as a whole, reports: Blood also held most thyroid clonotypes expanded beyond 0.001. The model made its ophthalmopathy prediction, and onset followed a median about 5.9 months later. Stable hyperthyroidism and ophthalmopathy were separated using 13 V-J signatures.

This sequence originates from a man between 18 and 35 years old with Graves' hyperthyroidism. The V and J genes are TRBV7-2 and TRBJ1-2; tentative D call: TRBD1 (6 bases). Sequenced: blood. The CDR3 nucleotides are TGTGCCAGCAGCTTAGAGTGGGGGCTTGGCGGCTACACCTTC. It specifies CASSLEWGLGGYTF.